A selection of T cell receptor beta chains follows, all from one sample in a study of T cells in Graves' hyperthyroidism and ophthalmopathy. From the multiplex PCR reads, TCRdb called clonotypes with MiXCR, one entry per CDR3 protein. The sample shows fewer than 750,000 distinct CDR3 sequences, roughly 15% of them seen only once. The specimen sequenced was blood. The receptors derive from a woman aged 40 to 50 with Graves' ophthalmopathy. CDR3s include the opening cysteine and the closing phenylalanine or tryptophan. The D gene is left open where the match is weak. Size values are once, few and many counts, or a class for expanded clones, and some rows have none.

abundance,d_gene,j_gene,v_gene,CDR3nt,CDR3aa
-,-,TRBJ2-7,TRBV27,TGTGCCAGCAGTCCTGACACGGAAGCCCAATTCTACGAGCAGTACTTC,CASSPDTEAQFYEQYF
many,TRBD1,TRBJ1-2,TRBV9,TGTGCCAGCAGCACCGGGCAGGGGGCATATGGCTACACCTTC,CASSTGQGAYGYTF
many,-,TRBJ1-1,TRBV20-1,TGCAGTGCTACTGACACCTCCTACACTGAAGCTTTCTTT,CSATDTSYTEAFF
-,-,TRBJ1-5,TRBV12-3/TRBV12-4,TGTGCCAGCAGACAGGAAGATAGTCAGCCCCAGCATTTT,CASRQEDSQPQHF
many,-,TRBJ1-5,TRBV12-3/TRBV12-4,TGTGCCAGCAGTCCGACCGGGGGGAGCAATCAGCCCCAGCATTTT,CASSPTGGSNQPQHF
many,-,TRBJ1-2,TRBV28,TGTGCCAGCAGTTCGCCCAGCGGGACGTACTATGGCTACACCTTC,CASSSPSGTYYGYTF
many,TRBD2,TRBJ2-5,TRBV6-1,TGTGCCAGCAATCCTAGCGGAGGGAAAGAGACCCAGTACTTC,CASNPSGGKETQYF
many,TRBD2,TRBJ2-7,TRBV7-9,TGTGCCAGCAGCCGTGGACTAGCGGGCCGCCAGGGCGAGCAGTACTTC,CASSRGLAGRQGEQYF
many,-,TRBJ2-7,TRBV27,TGTGCCAGCAGTTCGGCTAGTTTGAACGAGCAGTACTTC,CASSSASLNEQYF
many,-,TRBJ1-6,TRBV9,TGTGCCAGCAGCGTAGAAAAGAGCATTGGGCCCCTCCACTTT,CASSVEKSIGPLHF
many,TRBD1,TRBJ1-2,TRBV7-9,TGTGCCAGCAGCTTGGGACAGGAGGACGGCTACACCTTC,CASSLGQEDGYTF